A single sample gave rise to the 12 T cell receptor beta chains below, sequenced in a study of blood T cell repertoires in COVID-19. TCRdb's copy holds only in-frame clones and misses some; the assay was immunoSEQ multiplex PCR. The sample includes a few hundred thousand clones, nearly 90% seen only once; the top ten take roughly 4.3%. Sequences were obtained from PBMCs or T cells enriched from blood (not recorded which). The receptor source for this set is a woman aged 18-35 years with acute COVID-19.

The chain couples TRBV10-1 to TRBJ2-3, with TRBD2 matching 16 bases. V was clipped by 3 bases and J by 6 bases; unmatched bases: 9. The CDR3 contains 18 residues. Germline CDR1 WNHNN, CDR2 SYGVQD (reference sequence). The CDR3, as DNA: TGCGCCAGCAGTGAAGGGACTAGCGGGAGGGCCGTATCGGATACGCAGTATTTT. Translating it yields CASSEGTSGRAVSDTQYF.

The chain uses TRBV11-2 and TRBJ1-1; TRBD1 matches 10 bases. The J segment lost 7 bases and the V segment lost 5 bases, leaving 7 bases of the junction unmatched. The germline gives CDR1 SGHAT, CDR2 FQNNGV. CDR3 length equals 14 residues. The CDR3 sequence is CASSRRTGGNEAFF. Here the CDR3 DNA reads TGTGCCAGCAGCCGCCGGACAGGGGGTAATGAAGCTTTCTTT.

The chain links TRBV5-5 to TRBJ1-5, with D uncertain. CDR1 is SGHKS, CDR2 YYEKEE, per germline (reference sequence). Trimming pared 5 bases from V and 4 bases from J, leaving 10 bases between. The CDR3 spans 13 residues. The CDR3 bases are TGTGCCAGCAGTTCGGGGAGGAATCAGCCCCAGCATTTT. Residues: CASSSGRNQPQHF.

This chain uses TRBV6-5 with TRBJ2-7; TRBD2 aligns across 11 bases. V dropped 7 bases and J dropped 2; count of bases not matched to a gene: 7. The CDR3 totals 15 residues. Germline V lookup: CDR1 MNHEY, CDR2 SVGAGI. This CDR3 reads CASTLSGGGPYEQYF. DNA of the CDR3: TGTGCCAGCACCCTTAGCGGGGGGGGTCCCTACGAGCAGTACTTC.

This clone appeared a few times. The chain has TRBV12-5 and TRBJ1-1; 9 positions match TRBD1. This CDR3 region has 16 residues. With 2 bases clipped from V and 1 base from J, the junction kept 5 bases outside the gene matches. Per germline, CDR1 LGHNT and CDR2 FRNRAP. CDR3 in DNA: TGTGCTAGTGGTTTGCTCCCACAGGGGGCGAACACTGAAGCTTTCTTT. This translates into CASGLLPQGANTEAFF.

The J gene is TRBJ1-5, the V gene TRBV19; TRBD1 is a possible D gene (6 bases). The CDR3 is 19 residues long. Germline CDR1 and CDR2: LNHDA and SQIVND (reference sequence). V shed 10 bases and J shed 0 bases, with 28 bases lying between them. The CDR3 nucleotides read TGTGCCATATCTAATGAATGGGGCCCGGGACAACATAGCAATCAGCCCCAGCATTTT. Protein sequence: CAISNEWGPGQHSNQPQHF.

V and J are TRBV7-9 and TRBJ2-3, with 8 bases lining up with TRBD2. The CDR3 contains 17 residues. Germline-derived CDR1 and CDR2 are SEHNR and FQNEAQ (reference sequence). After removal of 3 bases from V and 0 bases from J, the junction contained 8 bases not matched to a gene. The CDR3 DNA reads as TGTGCCAGCAGCTTCGGCGCGGCTAGCGGGAGCACAGATACGCAGTATTTT. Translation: CASSFGAASGSTDTQYF.

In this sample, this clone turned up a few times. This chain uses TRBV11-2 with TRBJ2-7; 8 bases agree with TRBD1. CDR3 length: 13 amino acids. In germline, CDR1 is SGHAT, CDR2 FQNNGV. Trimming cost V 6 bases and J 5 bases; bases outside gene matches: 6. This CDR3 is CASRLAGGDEQYF. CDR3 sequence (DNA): TGTGCCAGCAGATTGGCAGGGGGCGACGAGCAGTACTTC.

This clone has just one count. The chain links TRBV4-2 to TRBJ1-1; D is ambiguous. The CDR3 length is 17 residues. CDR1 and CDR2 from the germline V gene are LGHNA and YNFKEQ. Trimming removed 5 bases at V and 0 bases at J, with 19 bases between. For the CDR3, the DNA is TGTGCCAGCAGCTCCGGTGCCTCGGGTACAATGAACACTGAAGCTTTCTTT. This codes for CASSSGASGTMNTEAFF.

CDR3 nucleotide sequence: TGTGCCAGCAGCTTAGGACAGGGGAGTAACTATGGCTACACCTTC. Translation: CASSLGQGSNYGYTF. The chain joins TRBV7-2 to TRBJ1-2; TRBD1 matches 8 bases. Per the germline V gene, CDR1 is SGHTA and CDR2 is FQGNSA. The ends lost 1 base at V and 1 base at J; junction bases unmatched: 2. The CDR3 length is 15 residues.

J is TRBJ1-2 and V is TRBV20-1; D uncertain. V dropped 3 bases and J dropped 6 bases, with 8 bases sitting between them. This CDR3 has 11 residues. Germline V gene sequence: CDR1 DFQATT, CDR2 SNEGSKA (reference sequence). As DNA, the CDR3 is TGCAGTGCTAGTGCCGGGAATGGCTACACCTTC. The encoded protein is CSASAGNGYTF.

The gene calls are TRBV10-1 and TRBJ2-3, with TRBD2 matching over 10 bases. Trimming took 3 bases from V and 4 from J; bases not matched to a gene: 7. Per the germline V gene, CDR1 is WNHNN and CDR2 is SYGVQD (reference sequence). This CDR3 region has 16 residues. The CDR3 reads CASSEGPAGGADTQYF. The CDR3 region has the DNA TGCGCCAGCAGTGAAGGCCCAGCGGGAGGGGCAGATACGCAGTATTTT.